A single TCR beta chain is shown here with its context. Its antigen is not identified. The data were taken from a study of shared clonotypes between healthy human individuals. Study summary: The study used three CD4 naive, three CD4 memory, two CD8 naive and one CD8 memory plate per donor.

General study results and limits: Non-shared clonotypes had lower generation probabilities than clonotypes shared by all four sorted-subset donors. Only blood was sampled; tissue repertoires likely differ.

Naive CD8 cells comprised CD45RO-negative, CCR7-positively selected cells, excluding terminally differentiated effector memory CD45RA+ cells. The CDR3 runs 19 residues. Germline V lookup: CDR1 SGHVS, CDR2 FQNEAQ. Trimming took 1 base from V and 1 from J; bases not matched to a gene: 11. Profiled with immunoSEQ multiplex PCR; TCRdb holds only in-frame clones, not every one. The data hold around 700,000 clones, with 92% observed a single time. The sequenced sample consisted of naive CD8+ T cells sorted from blood. The chain recombines TRBV7-8 with TRBJ2-2; 8 bases fit TRBD2. This sequence originates from a man aged 25 to 45 in good health. This CDR3 is CASSLGVGLLAENTGELFF. CDR3 nucleotides: TGTGCCAGCAGCTTAGGAGTCGGGCTACTAGCGGAGAACACCGGGGAGCTGTTTTTT.